Detailed here is one T cell receptor (beta chain). This clonotype came up many times. Its antigen is still unknown. Base quality data are lacking; no much larger clone is found one base away. The library relied on RT-PCR. This sample was sequenced with an Illumina HiSeq 2500. In TCRdb, the public reads were trimmed at Q25 with fastp and aligned with MiXCR, with productive beta chains retained. Rows are combined by CDR3 protein, so each entry shows the most common genes and DNA. This sample lists just under 550,000 distinct CDR3 sequences; roughly 25% were detected once. Jointly, the top ten make up about 2.8% of the sample. The data stem from a study of response to subunit inactivated influenza vaccine (dated by TCRdb to the late 2010s). Regarding the complete study: Deep quantitative profiling of the T cell receptor repertoire was used in the study to follow responses to a trivalent subunit inactivated influenza vaccine.

Between the V and J ends, shortened by 3 bases and 5 bases respectively, the junction contains 7 bases. Counted from cysteine to phenylalanine, this CDR3 has 12 amino acids. Only the CDR3 region is kept as DNA, spanning 36 bases read in frame from base 1. General findings and caveats noted by the study authors: According to the authors, only a limited number of new T cells may be recruited by each seasonal influenza vaccination.

These sequences were also reported in another study, on T cells expressing NK-cell markers. Taken from the second paper: TCR beta cDNA libraries were prepared using 5'RACE template switching, which introduced a universal primer site and unique molecular identifiers. Fewer than ten donors provided sorted CD3+CD56+NKG2C+, CD3+CD56+NKG2C- and CD3+CD56-NKG2C+ T-cell subsets, whose TCR beta-chain repertoires were profiled. Of the eight sequenced donors, seven were found to be HCMV-seropositive and one was found to be HCMV-seronegative. To restrict sorting to alphabetaTCR-expressing T cells, an anti-gammadeltaTCR antibody was added in several experiments. In more than five donors, the dominant CD3+CD56+NKG2C+ clonotypes ranked among the top 10 CD8+ clonotypes, making up roughly 1.0-8% of CD8+ T cells. Those dominant clonotypes were again the most abundant among CD3+CD56-NKG2C+ cells in a handful of donors, at roughly 28.3-65%. Whether the expanded NKG2C-expressing T cell clones were specific for HCMV antigens was left unclear. The study sequenced eight donors, all healthy volunteers chosen at random: three men and five women. A commercial ELISA kit detecting HCMV-specific IgG in serum was used to determine HCMV serostatus. Ficoll density gradient centrifugation was used to isolate peripheral blood mononuclear cells from blood. Using Miltenyi isolation kits, CD4+ and CD8+ T cells were isolated from PBMC through magnetic immunoseparation. Synthesis of cDNA was primed from the TCR beta constant segment and was followed by two consecutive PCR amplification steps. Illumina HiSeq 2000/2500, MiSeq or NextSeq was used to sequence libraries as 2 x 150 bp reads. MIGEC was used to demultiplex reads and group reads by UMI, and MiTCR was used to assemble and quantify clonotypes. Only TCR cDNA sequences supported by at least two reads were kept to exclude erroneous sequences. The tcR package was used for downstream repertoire analysis, and clonotypes were matched between fractions using CDR3 nucleotide sequence together with V segment. VDJmatch was used to annotate antigen specificity against VDJdb, with one amino acid substitution in CDR3 allowed.

The specimen was CD4+ T cells sorted from PBMCs, collected roughly 13 days after vaccination. The chain uses TRBV12-3 or TRBV12-4 and TRBJ2-5; D gene: possibly TRBD2, on 5 matching bases. The TCR originated in a man aged 50 or older who received an inactivated influenza vaccine. Donor details come from another sample of the same person, matched by shared clones. The CDR3 reads as follows: CASSLRVETQYF. The sequenced DNA: TGTGCCAGCAGTTTGCGGGTGGAGACCCAGTACTTC.